This TCR beta chain was recorded in a study of blood T cell repertoires in COVID-19. The assay was immunoSEQ multiplex PCR, and TCRdb's table has in-frame clones only and misses some. Altogether about 330,000 clones are present, around 86% being singletons, with the ten largest covering around 9.3%. The source of this sequence is a woman under 30 who had recovered from COVID-19. The sequenced material came from PBMCs or T cells enriched from blood (not recorded which).

The CDR3 sequence is CASSPGQAPYQETQYF. CDR3 DNA: TGTGCCAGCAGCCCCGGACAGGCGCCCTACCAAGAGACCCAGTACTTC. The chain couples TRBV7-2 to TRBJ2-5, with 7 positions matching TRBD1. The CDR3 loop spans 16 amino acids. V dropped 5 bases and J dropped 0; count of bases not matched to a gene: 9. Germline CDR1 SGHTA, CDR2 FQGNSA. The whole variable domain, filled in from reference TRBV7-2 and TRBJ2-5, reads GAGVSQSPSNKVTEKGKDVELRCDPISGHTALYWYRQSLGQGLEFLIYFQGNSAPDKSGLPSDRFSAERTGGSVSTLTIQRTQQEDSAVYLCASSPGQAPYQETQYFGPGTRLLVL.